One and the same sample provided the 32 T cell receptor beta chains below, sequenced in a study of blood T cells in healthy people across ages. With a J-beta primer mix and a sample-barcoded 5' primer, a second PCR ran about 7 to 11 cycles. TCRdb ran MiXCR on the 5' RACE reads and lists one entry per CDR3 protein. The data show approximately 880,000 distinct CDR3 sequences, about 48% seen once. Sequences were obtained from blood. These receptors came from a man between 25 and 39 years old in good health.

The chain is built from TRBV12-3 or TRBV12-4 and TRBJ1-6; 9 positions agree with TRBD1. The CDR3 length is 14 residues. V lost 6 bases, J lost 10 bases, and 7 bases stayed unmatched. The CDR3 sequence is CASRSTGGSSPLHF. The CDR3 bases are TGTGCCAGCAGGTCTACAGGGGGCAGCTCACCCCTCCACTTT.

With regard to this clonotype: This CDR3 is missing its conserved last phenylalanine or tryptophan, likely due to a read error. V and J are TRBV7-3 and TRBJ2-1; 9 nucleotides match TRBD1. CDR3 length: 16 residues. Germline V gene lookup returns CDR1 SGHTA and CDR2 FQGTGA. In DNA form, the CDR3 reads TGTACCAGCAGCGCTTTTCCGGGACAGGGACACAGTGAGCAGTTCCCC. Its translation: CTSSAFPGQGHSEQFP.

The V call is TRBV28, the J call TRBJ2-5; 10 nucleotides agree with TRBD1. Germline V gene sequence: CDR1 MDHEN, CDR2 SYDVKM. The CDR3 is made up of 15 amino acids. The junction had 10 bases not matched to a gene; V was cut back by 7 bases and J by 5 bases. The chain's CDR3 is CASTSPGTGDETQYF. The CDR3 DNA is TGTGCCAGCACTTCCCCCGGGACAGGGGATGAGACCCAGTACTTC.

This chain uses TRBV7-9 with TRBJ1-5, with 7 bases lining up with TRBD1. CDR1 is SEHNR and CDR2 is FQNEAQ in the germline V gene (reference sequence). The CDR3 has 15 amino acids. J was trimmed by 3 bases and V by 5 bases; bases with no gene match: 7. The CDR3 loop is CASSRGTDDNQPQHF. In DNA, the CDR3 is TGTGCCAGCAGCCGGGGGACAGATGACAATCAGCCCCAGCATTTT.

The chain combines TRBV27 with TRBJ2-5, with 8 bases lining up with TRBD1. Trimming took 5 bases from V and 4 from J; bases not matched to a gene: 6. Germline lookup yields CDR1 MNHEY and CDR2 SMNVEV (reference sequence). This CDR3 spans 14 amino acids. For the CDR3, the DNA is TGTGCCAGCAGTACAGGGACAGGTCGAGAGACCCAGTACTTC. Its protein is CASSTGTGRETQYF.

The gene calls are TRBV29-1 and TRBJ2-3; a possible D gene is TRBD1 (6 bases). The germline V gene encodes CDR1 SQVTM and CDR2 ANQGSEA. The CDR3 is made up of 13 amino acids. V was pared by 6 bases and J by 0 bases, with 10 bases between. The CDR3 nucleotides are TGCAGCGTGAGGACAGCTAGCACAGATACGCAGTATTTT. This codes for CSVRTASTDTQYF.

The gene calls are TRBV7-9 and TRBJ2-5, with TRBD2 matching over 8 bases. Germline CDR1 and CDR2: SEHNR and FQNEAQ (reference sequence). This CDR3 is built from 19 residues. V lost 3 bases, J lost 4 bases, and 19 bases stayed unmatched. CDR3 coding DNA: TGTGCCAGCAGCTTCGGACGGAGCGACACCGGACTAGCTAGAGAGACCCAGTACTTC. It is translated as CASSFGRSDTGLARETQYF.

The V call is TRBV7-9, the J call TRBJ2-1; 11 positions agree with TRBD2. CDR3 length: 18 residues. J was trimmed by 0 bases and V by 4 bases; bases with no gene match: 8. The germline V gene encodes CDR1 SEHNR and CDR2 FQNEAQ (reference sequence). The CDR3 loop is CASSSLTSGIDSYNEQFF. The DNA for the CDR3 is TGTGCCAGCAGCTCTTTGACTAGCGGGATCGACTCCTACAATGAGCAGTTCTTC.

The chain joins TRBV12-3 or TRBV12-4 to TRBJ2-2, with 8 bases that match TRBD1. There are 14 residues in the CDR3. After removal of 7 bases from V and 5 bases from J, the junction contained 6 bases not matched to a gene. This CDR3 is CASTRTGRTGELFF. DNA for the CDR3: TGTGCCAGCACTCGGACAGGGCGGACCGGGGAGCTGTTTTTT.

This clonotype was counted between two and nine times. The chain is built from TRBV27 and TRBJ2-7; TRBD2 matches 12 bases. The germline gives CDR1 MNHEY, CDR2 SMNVEV (reference sequence). The CDR3 sequence is 16 residues long. With 10 bases clipped from V and 10 bases from J, the junction kept 20 bases outside the gene matches. The CDR3 sequence: CANFPGTSGWIESQYF. For the CDR3, the DNA is TGTGCCAACTTCCCCGGGACTAGCGGGTGGATAGAGTCCCAGTACTTC.

A few counts support this clonotype. This sequence joins TRBV7-4 and TRBJ2-7, with D unclear. Trimming took 4 bases from V and 3 from J, leaving 16 bases between them. The CDR3 contains 15 residues. Germline V CDR1 and CDR2: SGHVT, SQSDAQ. CDR3 amino acids: CASSYPRWARYEQYF. The DNA for the CDR3 is TGTGCCAGCAGCTATCCTCGATGGGCACGCTACGAGCAGTACTTC. The entire variable domain, with the rest obtained from reference TRBV7-4 and TRBJ2-7, is as follows: GAGVSQSPRYKVAKRGRDVALRCDSISGHVTLYWYRQTLGQGSEVLTYSQSDAQRDKSGRPSGRFSAERPERSVSTLKIQRTEQGDSAVYLCASSYPRWARYEQYFGPGTRLTVT.

This clonotype was picked up one time. The gene calls are TRBV5-1 and TRBJ2-5; D is possibly TRBD1 (6 bases). The end of the DNA fits TRBJ2-7 better, so the J call may be wrong. This CDR3 has 13 amino acids. The germline V gene has CDR1 SGHRS and CDR2 YFSETQ. The CDR3 DNA follows: TGCGCCAGCAGCCTCTGGGACATTAACGAGCAGTACTTC. This codes for CASSLWDINEQYF.

A note on this clonotype: The junction and the germline gene differ at one end; a read error may be behind it. The V call is TRBV4-3, the J call TRBJ2-3, with a tentative D call TRBD2 (7 bases). The germline gives CDR1 LGHNA, CDR2 YSLEER. The CDR3 consists of 16 residues. DNA of the CDR3: TGCGCCGGCAGCCAAGATTCGGGGGGCCGCACAGATACGCAGTATTTT. Residues: CAGSQDSGGRTDTQYF.

The chain uses TRBV7-2 and TRBJ2-5; 9 nucleotides align to TRBD2. CDR3 length: 16 amino acids. Looked up from germline, CDR1 is SGHTA and CDR2 is FQGNSA. J gave up 1 base and V 5 bases, and 8 bases lay outside the gene matches. Written as DNA, the CDR3 is TGTGCCAGCAGCATCCGGGGCGGGGGGGCCCAAGAGACCCAGTACTTC. Encoded protein: CASSIRGGGAQETQYF.

This clonotype has more than one count but fewer than ten. The V and J genes are TRBV2 and TRBJ2-6, with D tentatively TRBD1 or TRBD2 (5 bases each). Looked up from germline, CDR1 is SNHLY and CDR2 is FYNNEI. The ends were cut back, 10 bases at V and 2 bases at J, with 18 bases in the middle. CDR3 length: 16 amino acids. Here the CDR3 DNA reads TGTGCCACAAAATCTGGCAGGGACGCTGGGGCCAACGTCCTGACTTTC. Translated: CATKSGRDAGANVLTF.

The chain's CDR3 is CASSPLLTSGGYQETQYF. The CDR3 DNA reads TGTGCCAGCAGCCCTCTCCTGACTAGCGGGGGTTACCAAGAGACCCAGTACTTC. This chain connects TRBV9 to TRBJ2-5; 12 nucleotides line up with TRBD2. The V segment lost 4 bases and the J segment 0 bases; nucleotides outside the gene matches: 10. Looked up from germline, CDR1 is SGDLS and CDR2 is YYNGEE. The CDR3 is made up of 18 amino acids.

The table lists this clonotype with a few counts. This chain connects TRBV18 to TRBJ1-1; maybe TRBD1 (6 bases). Trimming cost V 3 bases and J 4 bases, with 15 bases left between them. This CDR3 region has 15 residues. Germline V gene lookup returns CDR1 KGHSH and CDR2 LQKENI. CDR3 protein: CASSPPGRGATEAFF. CDR3 DNA: TGTGCCAGCTCACCTCCGGGGCGGGGGGCCACTGAAGCTTTCTTT.

This clonotype was observed a single time. V is TRBV3-1 and J is TRBJ1-1; D gene unclear. Germline loops: CDR1 LGHDT, CDR2 YNNKEL (reference sequence). Trimming stripped 1 base from V and 1 base from J, with 16 bases between. The CDR3 has 17 residues. Here the CDR3 reads CASSQVARAVSNTEAFF. Here the CDR3 DNA reads TGTGCCAGCAGCCAAGTGGCACGGGCAGTTTCGAACACTGAAGCTTTCTTT.

The V and J genes are TRBV7-2 and TRBJ1-5, with TRBD1 identical over 8 bases. CDR3 length: 15 residues. Germline values: CDR1 SGHTA, CDR2 FQGNSA. Unmatched junction bases numbered 10, after V lost 5 bases and J lost 7 bases. CDR3 coding DNA: TGTGCCAGCAGCCCGGACAGGGTGACGGCGCAGCCCCAGCATTTT. Translated: CASSPDRVTAQPQHF.

This clonotype appeared once. The J gene is TRBJ2-7, the V gene TRBV7-2; no firm D call. The CDR3 contains 15 residues. CDR1 and CDR2 (germline): SGHTA, FQGNSA. Trimming pared 3 bases from V and 7 bases from J, leaving 19 bases between. The CDR3 protein is CASSLASSDAWEQYF. The CDR3 nucleotides are TGTGCCAGCAGCTTGGCGAGTTCGGACGCCTGGGAGCAGTACTTC.

The chain employs TRBV6-1 and TRBJ1-4; the D gene is possibly TRBD1 (5 bases). CDR3 length equals 15 residues. Germline V lookup: CDR1 MNHNS, CDR2 SASEGT. Between the trimmed V and J ends, which lost 2 bases and 0 bases, there was a span of 7 bases. The CDR3 is CASSEWGATNEKLFF. The CDR3 DNA reads TGTGCCAGCAGTGAATGGGGGGCAACTAATGAAAAACTGTTTTTT.

V is TRBV7-9 and J is TRBJ2-3, with 12 nucleotides matching TRBD2. With V trimmed by 4 bases and J by 6 bases, 8 bases remained unmatched. The germline gives CDR1 SEHNR, CDR2 FQNEAQ (reference sequence). The length of the CDR3 is 16 residues. In DNA, the CDR3 is TGTGCCAGCAGCTCCCTACCTAGCGGGGGGGCGGATACGCAGTATTTT. This codes for CASSSLPSGGADTQYF. Combining the CDR3 with reference TRBV7-9 and TRBJ2-3 gives the whole variable domain DTGVSQNPRHKITKRGQNVTFRCDPISEHNRLYWYRQTLGQGPEFLTYFQNEAQLEKSRLLSDRFSAERPKGSFSTLEIQRTEQGDSAMYLCASSSLPSGGADTQYFGPGTRLTVL.

This clonotype was observed a handful of times. The V call is TRBV5-6, the J call TRBJ2-7, with D possibly TRBD2 on 5 matching bases. The germline gives CDR1 SGHDT, CDR2 YYEEEE. With 4 bases removed from V and 5 bases from J, the gap between germline ends came to 13 bases. CDR3 length: 13 amino acids. The CDR3 loop reads CASSKRGLDEQYF. DNA of the CDR3: TGTGCCAGCAGCAAAAGAGGGCTAGACGAGCAGTACTTC.

This clonotype was detected a few times. The chain carries TRBV20-1 and TRBJ2-3, with D hard to call. The germline CDR1 and CDR2 sequences are DFQATT and SNEGSKA (reference sequence). The CDR3 extends over 14 amino acids. Trimming stripped 2 bases from V and 2 bases from J, with 11 bases between. CDR3 nucleotide sequence: TGCAGTGCTAGAATTCCAGATATCACAGATACGCAGTATTTT. As protein: CSARIPDITDTQYF.

The J gene is TRBJ1-2, the V gene TRBV6-1; 9 nucleotides match TRBD1. V was clipped by 6 bases and J by 5 bases; unmatched bases: 10. Germline V gene lookup returns CDR1 MNHNS and CDR2 SASEGT. The CDR3 has 15 residues. For the CDR3, the DNA is TGTGCCAGCAGGCGGTTAGGGGACAGGGAGTATGGCTACACCTTC. Translating it yields CASRRLGDREYGYTF.

CDR3 residues: CAISGGEHTEAFF. The CDR3 DNA is TGTGCCATCAGTGGAGGGGAACACACTGAAGCTTTCTTT. The chain links TRBV10-3 to TRBJ1-1; tentatively, D is TRBD1 (5 bases). Germline V gene sequence: CDR1 ENHRY, CDR2 SYGVKD. V was cut by 4 bases and J by 3 bases, with 9 bases left in between. This CDR3 region has 13 residues.

This chain uses TRBV10-3 with TRBJ1-2; 7 nucleotides match TRBD1. This CDR3 has 13 amino acids. V was pared by 6 bases and J by 2 bases, with 3 bases of the junction left unmatched. Germline assignment: CDR1 ENHRY and CDR2 SYGVKD. For the CDR3, the DNA is TGTGCCATCAGCACGGACAGGAACTATGGCTACACCTTC. Translated, it gives CAISTDRNYGYTF.

This chain links TRBV30 with TRBJ2-5; tentatively, D is TRBD1 (6 bases). The ends were cut back, 0 bases at V and 4 bases at J, with 12 bases in the middle. This CDR3 spans 14 amino acids. Germline V gives CDR1 GTSNPN, CDR2 SVGIG (reference sequence). The CDR3 DNA reads as TGTGCCTGGAGTGTACCTGGGGGCTCAGAGACCCAGTACTTC. Protein sequence: CAWSVPGGSETQYF.

This clonotype was counted a few times. CDR3 loop: CASSLVTVYEQYF. CDR3 DNA sequence: TGTGCCAGCAGTTTAGTTACAGTCTACGAGCAGTACTTC. The chain links TRBV12-3 or TRBV12-4 to TRBJ2-7; D ambiguous. This CDR3 is 13 amino acids long. Trimming pared 1 base from V and 3 bases from J, leaving 7 bases between.

The chain carries TRBV29-1 and TRBJ2-3; D could derive from TRBD1 or TRBD2 (5 bases each). Germline-derived CDR1 and CDR2 are SQVTM and ANQGSEA. V gave up 4 bases and J gave up 4 bases, with 12 bases separating them. This CDR3 has 13 amino acids. Written as DNA, the CDR3 is TGCAGCGTTGCTCCGAAGGGACCAGATACGCAGTATTTT. It specifies CSVAPKGPDTQYF.

The chain carries TRBV4-2 and TRBJ1-5, with a possible D match to TRBD1 (6 bases). Germline V lookup: CDR1 LGHNA, CDR2 YNFKEQ. Trimming removed 0 bases from V and 5 bases from J, with 8 bases in between. This CDR3 is built from 14 residues. DNA for the CDR3: TGTGCCAGCAGCCAAGAGGCAGGGGATCAGCCCCAGCATTTT. Its protein product is CASSQEAGDQPQHF.

The chain joins TRBV5-1 to TRBJ1-1; D is undetermined. Germline CDR1 is SGHRS and CDR2 is YFSETQ. The V end was cut by 1 base, the J end by 5 bases, with 9 bases between. The CDR3 sequence is 13 residues long. The CDR3, as DNA: TGCGCCAGCAGCTTGCATACCCTAACTGAAGCTTTCTTT. This sequence encodes CASSLHTLTEAFF.